This T cell receptor (beta chain) was sequenced in a study of blood T cell repertoires in COVID-19. Clones were read by immunoSEQ multiplex PCR, and TCRdb kept only the in-frame ones, dropping some. The profile covers roughly 220,000 clones, with less than 90% appearing a single time and 15% to 20% taken by the ten largest. CDR3 length equals 15 residues. Germline CDR1 is KGHSH and CDR2 is LQKENI. With V trimmed by 6 bases and J by 2 bases, 7 bases remained unmatched. The chain couples TRBV18 to TRBJ2-5; 9 nucleotides match TRBD1. This clonotype originated in a man aged 25-45 years with active or convalescent COVID-19. Sequenced sample: peripheral blood. The CDR3 reads CASSPRDRDQETQYF. Here the CDR3 DNA reads TGTGCCAGCTCGCCGAGGGACAGGGATCAAGAGACCCAGTACTTC.